This T cell receptor beta chain appears in the sequencing data of a study of blood T cell repertoires in COVID-19. Study in general: Sample material is recorded as cDNA or gDNA derived from T cells, B-cell-depleted T cells, or PBMCs.

J gave up 0 bases and V 6 bases, and 13 bases lay outside the gene matches. The germline V gene encodes CDR1 SNHLY and CDR2 FYNNEI. The CDR3 contains 18 residues. The table came from immunoSEQ multiplex PCR; TCRdb's copy has only in-frame clones and leaves some out. This sample has some 120,000 clones, with approximately 85% found just once. This sequence originates from a human donor in a cohort sampled during active COVID-19. The sequenced sample was peripheral blood. The chain recombines TRBV2 with TRBJ1-4, with TRBD1 matching 7 bases. CDR3 in amino acids: CASRGLGQAIATNEKLFF. CDR3 DNA: TGTGCCAGCAGGGGGCTAGGACAGGCCATAGCAACTAATGAAAAACTGTTTTTT.